This TCR beta chain was identified in a study of cytomegalovirus exposure and HLA in healthy donors. Sequencing used immunoSEQ multiplex PCR; TCRdb keeps in-frame clones, though not all of them. The sample holds 100,000 to 150,000 clones, approximately 95% seen once. The V gene end was trimmed by 0 bases and the J gene end by 9 bases; junction bases not matched to a gene: 6. The CDR3 runs 15 residues. Germline values: CDR1 SGHAT, CDR2 FQNNGV. Overall study results and limits: The authors listed about 170 TCR beta chains as cytomegalovirus-associated.

To note about this clone: No antigen is known for it.

The chain couples TRBV11-2 to TRBJ2-1; 9 nucleotides align to TRBD2. Input material: PBMCs. This TCR came from a man aged 18 to 29 in good health and CMV-seronegative. This CDR3 is CASSLDGGSGGEQFF. Written as DNA, the CDR3 is TGTGCCAGCAGCTTAGACGGAGGTAGCGGGGGTGAGCAGTTCTTC.